This is a list of T cell receptor beta chains from one sample in a study of CD8+ T cells in alopecia areata. Sequenced by immunoSEQ multiplex PCR; TCRdb stores in-frame clones only, minus some. The data hold some 200,000 clones, with around 50% observed a single time. The sample comprised CD8+ T cells sorted from blood. The receptor source for this set is a human donor in good health. Each CDR3 is given with its conserved first and last residue. D genes are given only for firm matches. Size values are once, few and many counts, or a class for expanded clones, and some rows have none.

v_call	clone_size	j_call	d_call	cdr3_aa	cdr3_nt
TRBV6-5	-	TRBJ2-2	TRBD1	CASSPGTGSYGELFF	TGTGCCAGCAGCCCTGGGACAGGGAGTTATGGGGAGCTGTTTTTT
TRBV15	-	TRBJ2-7	TRBD1	CATSREGQGSEQYF	TGTGCCACCAGCAGAGAAGGACAGGGCAGCGAGCAGTACTTC
TRBV11-2	-	TRBJ2-3	-	CASSRHPGLNTDTQYF	TGTGCCAGCAGCCGCCACCCGGGACTTAACACAGATACGCAGTATTTT
TRBV4-1	-	TRBJ1-1	-	CASSQGEGVTEAFF	TGCGCCAGCAGCCAAGGCGAGGGTGTGACTGAAGCTTTCTTT
TRBV29-1	-	TRBJ1-1	TRBD1	CSVEDWGQGAPEAFF	TGCAGCGTTGAAGATTGGGGACAGGGTGCGCCTGAAGCTTTCTTT
TRBV6-6	-	TRBJ2-7	-	CASSPGRPYEQYF	TGTGCCAGCAGCCCGGGACGGCCTTACGAGCAGTACTTC
TRBV6-4	-	TRBJ1-1	TRBD1	CASRTGGKDTEAFF	TGTGCCAGCAGGACAGGGGGCAAGGACACTGAAGCTTTCTTT
TRBV7-2	few	TRBJ1-3	-	CASSLGVPGTLVSGNTIYF	TGTGCCAGCAGCTTAGGCGTCCCCGGGACTCTAGTCTCTGGAAACACCATATATTTT
TRBV13	-	TRBJ2-6	-	CASSLGRAAGANVLTF	TGTGCCAGCAGCTTAGGCAGGGCGGCTGGGGCCAACGTCCTGACTTTC
TRBV6-5	-	TRBJ1-6	-	CASSFGTWVNSPLHF	TGTGCCAGCAGTTTCGGGACGTGGGTTAATTCACCCCTCCACTTT
TRBV7-9	-	TRBJ1-5	TRBD1	CASSQTGTGHQPQHF	TGTGCCAGCAGCCAGACCGGGACAGGCCATCAGCCCCAGCATTTT
TRBV29-1	-	TRBJ1-4	TRBD1	CSAKQGELFF	TGCAGCGCTAAACAGGGGGAACTGTTTTTT
TRBV7-6	-	TRBJ2-5	TRBD1	CASSEDRGQTQYF	TGTGCCAGCAGCGAAGACAGGGGACAGACCCAGTACTTC
TRBV5-6	-	TRBJ2-3	-	CASSLETNTDTQYF	TGTGCCAGCAGCTTGGAGACAAACACAGATACGCAGTATTTT
TRBV7-9	-	TRBJ2-2	-	CASSRRGTSPPGELFF	TGTGCCAGCAGCCGAAGGGGGACATCGCCGCCCGGGGAGCTGTTTTTT
TRBV29-1	-	TRBJ2-7	-	CSVEEGAGEQYF	TGCAGCGTTGAAGAGGGGGCAGGCGAGCAGTACTTC
TRBV7-9	-	TRBJ1-2	TRBD1	CASSPGQGAHGYTF	TGTGCCAGCAGCCCGGGACAGGGGGCGCATGGCTACACCTTC
TRBV6-5	-	TRBJ2-7	-	CASVDGSGEQYF	TGTGCCAGCGTGGACGGGAGTGGAGAGCAGTACTTC
TRBV6-4	few	TRBJ2-3	-	CASSDSGPSTDTQYF	TGTGCCAGCAGTGACTCTGGGCCAAGCACAGATACGCAGTATTTT
TRBV30	once	TRBJ1-3	-	CAWERSSGNTIYF	TGTGCCTGGGAAAGGAGCTCTGGAAACACCATATATTTT
TRBV5-1	few	TRBJ2-3	-	CASSQFSTDTQYF	TGCGCCAGCAGCCAATTTAGCACAGATACGCAGTATTTT
TRBV7-3	few	TRBJ2-3	TRBD2	CASSLRVAGADTQYF	TGTGCCAGCAGCTTAAGAGTCGCGGGGGCAGATACGCAGTATTTT
TRBV5-1	-	TRBJ1-4	-	CASRDSDEEKLFF	TGCGCCAGCAGGGATTCTGATGAAGAAAAACTGTTTTTT
TRBV29-1	few	TRBJ1-6	-	CSVRGGEGSPLHF	TGCAGCGTTCGGGGTGGGGAGGGCTCACCCCTCCACTTT
TRBV15	-	TRBJ2-5	-	CATSRDRGGVQETQYF	TGTGCCACCAGCAGAGACAGGGGAGGTGTCCAAGAGACCCAGTACTTC
TRBV27	-	TRBJ2-2	-	CASTTPGLANTGELFF	TGTGCCAGCACTACCCCGGGTCTCGCGAACACCGGGGAGCTGTTTTTT
TRBV5-6	many	TRBJ1-1	-	CASSLRGAEAFF	TGTGCCAGCAGCTTAAGAGGGGCTGAAGCTTTCTTT
TRBV29-1	-	TRBJ2-7	-	CSVELAGSQSYEQYF	TGCAGCGTTGAACTGGCAGGGAGTCAGTCCTACGAGCAGTACTTC
TRBV29-1	few	TRBJ2-3	-	CSAWVVGSTGADTQYF	TGCAGCGCCTGGGTGGTGGGGAGCACCGGAGCGGATACGCAGTATTTT
TRBV5-1	-	TRBJ1-1	-	CATGVSGNTEAFF	TGCGCCACCGGGGTATCAGGGAACACTGAAGCTTTCTTT
TRBV7-9	-	TRBJ2-1	TRBD2	CASSRSGGPLNEQFF	TGTGCCAGCAGTCGGAGCGGGGGCCCCTTGAATGAGCAGTTCTTC
TRBV27	few	TRBJ2-7	-	CASSLAPLYEQYF	TGTGCCAGCAGCCTAGCGCCACTCTACGAGCAGTACTTC
TRBV27	-	TRBJ2-1	-	CASSPRAGYNEQFF	TGTGCCAGCAGCCCTCGGGCGGGGTACAATGAGCAGTTCTTC
TRBV27	once	TRBJ1-2	-	CASSLSGQINYGYTF	TGTGCCAGCAGTTTATCAGGACAGATTAACTATGGCTACACCTTC
TRBV5-6	once	TRBJ2-3	TRBD2	CASSLAGVTDTQYF	TGTGCCAGCAGCTTAGCGGGGGTCACAGATACGCAGTATTTT
TRBV13	once	TRBJ2-6	-	CASSPGTRGANVLTF	TGTGCCAGCAGCCCCGGGACCAGAGGGGCCAACGTCCTGACTTTC
TRBV4-1	-	TRBJ1-4	-	CASSQEWGMREKLFF	TGCGCCAGCAGCCAAGAGTGGGGCATGAGAGAAAAACTGTTTTTT
TRBV29-1	-	TRBJ1-2	TRBD1	CSASGGAYGYTF	TGCAGCGCATCAGGGGGCGCCTATGGCTACACCTTC
TRBV9	few	TRBJ2-6	-	CASSNSGANVLTF	TGTGCCAGCAGCAACTCTGGGGCCAACGTCCTGACTTTC
TRBV13	-	TRBJ2-1	-	CASSPGKSREQFF	TGTGCCAGCAGCCCGGGAAAGAGTCGTGAGCAGTTCTTC
TRBV5-1	-	TRBJ2-2	-	CASSFLESNTGELFF	TGCGCCAGCAGCTTCCTGGAGTCAAACACCGGGGAGCTGTTTTTT
TRBV25-1	-	TRBJ1-1	TRBD1	CASSSRFGQDPNTEAFF	TGTGCCAGCAGCTCCCGTTTCGGACAGGACCCCAACACTGAAGCTTTCTTT
TRBV27	-	TRBJ2-7	-	CASSLSGEGYEQYF	TGTGCCAGCAGTTTATCCGGGGAAGGCTACGAGCAGTACTTC
TRBV30	-	TRBJ1-1	TRBD1	CAWDRGEGPEAFF	TGTGCCTGGGACAGGGGGGAGGGCCCTGAAGCTTTCTTT
TRBV5-6	few	TRBJ2-1	-	CASSAGHPNEQFF	TGTGCCAGCAGCGCCGGACACCCCAATGAGCAGTTCTTC
TRBV5-4	-	TRBJ2-7	TRBD1	CASSFGTGPYEQYF	TGTGCCAGCAGCTTCGGGACAGGGCCCTACGAGCAGTACTTC
TRBV7-9	-	TRBJ2-5	-	CASTPWPPETQYF	TGTGCCAGCACCCCTTGGCCCCCGGAGACCCAGTACTTC
TRBV25-1	few	TRBJ1-2	-	CASRSGGYGYTF	TGTGCCAGCAGATCGGGAGGCTATGGCTACACCTTC
TRBV6-5	-	TRBJ2-7	-	CASSPGNYYYEQYF	TGTGCCAGCAGCCCAGGGAACTACTACTACGAGCAGTACTTC
TRBV30	-	TRBJ2-4	-	CAWRAGRGLAKNIQYF	TGTGCCTGGAGGGCTGGGCGGGGTCTAGCCAAAAACATTCAGTACTTC
TRBV6-5	-	TRBJ2-7	TRBD1	CASSYEGAPYEQYF	TGTGCCAGCAGTTACGAGGGGGCCCCCTACGAGCAGTACTTC
TRBV29-1	-	TRBJ1-1	-	CSAPQGSTEAFF	TGCAGCGCACCTCAGGGGTCCACTGAAGCTTTCTTT
TRBV30	-	TRBJ1-4	-	CAWSDIAGTGNEKLFF	TGTGCCTGGAGTGACATAGCCGGGACGGGAAATGAAAAACTGTTTTTT
TRBV15	-	TRBJ1-1	-	CATSKGTGMNTEAFF	TGTGCCACCAGTAAGGGGACGGGGATGAACACTGAAGCTTTCTTT
TRBV7-9	-	TRBJ2-3	TRBD2	CASSELAGPRADTQYF	TGTGCCAGCAGCGAACTAGCGGGGCCTAGAGCAGATACGCAGTATTTT
TRBV7-2	few	TRBJ1-2	-	CASSLEEVANYGYTF	TGTGCCAGCAGCTTAGAGGAAGTAGCTAACTATGGCTACACCTTC